These 14 T cell receptor beta chains were sequenced from one sample in a study of PD-1 blockade in classical Hodgkin lymphoma. Described time point: cycle 4 day 1 (C4D1), after around six weeks of nivolumab. Relapse was seen in all patients after autologous stem cell transplantation, and brentuximab vedotin exposure was variable. Produced via immunoSEQ multiplex PCR; TCRdb's table is partial and in-frame only. The profile shows approximately 49,000 clones, approximately 80% of them singletons. The specimen comprised peripheral blood mononuclear cells (PBMCs), sampled before the fourth cycle of nivolumab. These TCRs come from a human donor with classical Hodgkin lymphoma.

For this clone: Its ends do not fully match the called genes, so a read error is possible. Other DNA sequences in this specimen translate into the identical CDR3. This chain's CDR3 is CASSLGLAGGDTQYF. The DNA for the CDR3 is TGTGCTAGCAGCTTAGGGCTAGCGGGTGGAGATACGCAGTATTTT. The chain employs TRBV7-7 and TRBJ2-3; 8 nucleotides match TRBD2. CDR1 and CDR2 from the germline V gene are SSHAT and FNYEAQ (reference sequence). CDR3 length: 15 amino acids. The variable domain in full, with the rest retrieved from reference TRBV7-7 and TRBJ2-3, is GAGVSQSPRYKVTKRGQDVTLRCDPISSHATLYWYQQALGQGPEFLTYFNYEAQPDKSGLPSDRFSAERPEGSISTLTIQRTEQRDSAMYRCASSLGLAGGDTQYFGPGTRLTVL.

The chain recombines TRBV4-2 with TRBJ1-4, with no clear D. Trimming stripped 0 bases from V and 8 bases from J, with 10 bases between. This CDR3 is 14 amino acids long. Germline CDR1 and CDR2: LGHNA and YNFKEQ. The DNA for the CDR3 is TGTGCCAGCAGCCAAGAGGTCGAAACAGAAAAACTGTTTTTT. Amino acid sequence: CASSQEVETEKLFF.

The chain recombines TRBV4-3 with TRBJ2-7; 7 positions match TRBD1. Losses at the gene ends were 1 base for V and 2 bases for J; bases not matched to a gene: 5. CDR1 and CDR2 (germline): LGHNA, YSLEER. The CDR3 covers 15 residues. CDR3 loop: CASSQGVQGAYEQYF. CDR3 coding DNA: TGCGCCAGCAGCCAAGGTGTCCAGGGGGCCTACGAGCAGTACTTC.

The chain joins TRBV6-5 to TRBJ1-1; no firm D call. The CDR3 has 13 amino acids. Trimming removed 6 bases from V and 0 bases from J, with 8 bases in between. Germline V lookup: CDR1 MNHEY, CDR2 SVGAGI. The CDR3 spells CASSQILNTEAFF. The CDR3, as DNA: TGTGCCAGCAGCCAAATTTTGAACACTGAAGCTTTCTTT.

The V call is TRBV5-1, the J call TRBJ2-3; 9 positions agree with TRBD2. V gave up 3 bases and J gave up 0 bases; unmatched junction bases: 2. The CDR3 runs 15 residues. CDR1 SGHRS and CDR2 YFSETQ come from the germline V gene. This CDR3 is CASSSGTSSTDTQYF. The CDR3 nucleotides are TGCGCCAGCAGCTCCGGGACTAGCAGCACAGATACGCAGTATTTT.

This rearrangement joins TRBV29-1 to TRBJ2-1, with D perhaps TRBD1 (6 bases). Germline CDR1 reads SQVTM; CDR2 reads ANQGSEA. The CDR3 consists of 13 residues. The V end lost 7 bases, the J end lost 9 bases, and 19 bases lay between the germline ends. CDR3 residues: CSGKEPGATEQFF. In nucleotides, the CDR3 is TGCAGCGGGAAGGAACCAGGGGCCACTGAGCAGTTCTTC.

The chain couples TRBV2 to TRBJ1-2, with 8 bases aligning to TRBD1. Germline trimming cut 5 bases from V and 7 bases from J; bases unmatched to any gene: 3. The CDR3 length is 12 residues. From germline, CDR1 is SNHLY and CDR2 FYNNEI. The CDR3 is CASSTTGGGYTF. The DNA for the CDR3 is TGTGCCAGCAGTACTACAGGGGGTGGCTACACCTTC.

The V call is TRBV28, the J call TRBJ1-2, with no clear D. The CDR3 spans 15 residues. The germline gives CDR1 MDHEN, CDR2 SYDVKM. Trimming removed 3 bases from V and 7 bases from J, with 18 bases in between. The CDR3 sequence is CASSLRHIQLSGYTF. In nucleotides, the CDR3 is TGTGCCAGCAGTTTGAGACATATACAACTATCTGGCTACACCTTC.

The rearrangement links TRBV30 to TRBJ2-3; D ambiguous. Germline loops: CDR1 GTSNPN, CDR2 SVGIG (reference sequence). This CDR3 comprises 12 residues. Trimming took off 2 bases at V and 3 bases at J, with 6 bases between the two ends. The CDR3 region is CAWSPSTDTQYF. Written as DNA, the CDR3 is TGTGCCTGGAGTCCCTCGACAGATACGCAGTATTTT.

This chain uses TRBV7-9 with TRBJ1-5, with TRBD1 matching over 9 bases. The CDR3 extends over 16 amino acids. With V trimmed by 5 bases and J by 7 bases, 12 bases remained unmatched. Germline CDR1 reads SEHNR; CDR2 reads FQNEAQ (reference sequence). CDR3: CASSPQTGGIGQPQHF. CDR3 DNA: TGTGCCAGCAGCCCCCAGACAGGGGGAATAGGGCAGCCCCAGCATTTT.

This chain joins TRBV7-8 and TRBJ1-2, with 7 bases identical to TRBD1. The CDR3 length is 15 residues. The V and J ends lost 1 base and 2 bases, in that order; junction bases with no gene match: 4. Germline lookup yields CDR1 SGHVS and CDR2 FQNEAQ. In DNA form, the CDR3 reads TGTGCCAGCAGCTTAGGGCCAGGGGGAAACTATGGCTACACCTTC. It is translated as CASSLGPGGNYGYTF.

In this sample, this clone turned up once. The chain has TRBV19 and TRBJ1-5; 8 bases agree with TRBD1. The CDR3 totals 15 residues. Trimming removed 5 bases from V and 4 bases from J; junction bases left unmatched: 7. Germline V gene sequence: CDR1 LNHDA, CDR2 SQIVND (reference sequence). The CDR3 coding sequence is TGTGCCAGTAGTGAAAATACAGGGGGGAATCAGCCCCAGCATTTT. Protein: CASSENTGGNQPQHF.

In DNA, the CDR3 is TGTGCCAGCAGACCCCGCCCAGACTACGAGCAGTACTTC. It is translated as CASRPRPDYEQYF. The chain has TRBV27 and TRBJ2-7; D gene ambiguous. In germline, CDR1 is MNHEY, CDR2 SMNVEV (reference sequence). The CDR3 consists of 13 residues. Deletions cut 6 bases from V and 3 bases from J, with 12 bases between.

The chain joins TRBV4-2 to TRBJ2-2, with a weak D call TRBD1 (5 bases). The CDR3 contains 18 residues. V was clipped by 0 bases and J by 4 bases, with 18 bases between them. Germline CDR1 and CDR2: LGHNA and YNFKEQ. CDR3 bases: TGTGCCAGCAGCCAAGATTGGGGCACGTCAGGGTTCACCGGGGAGCTGTTTTTT. This sequence encodes CASSQDWGTSGFTGELFF.